The 13 T cell receptor beta chains below come from one sample, sequenced in a study of blood T cell repertoires in COVID-19. Assay used: immunoSEQ multiplex PCR; TCRdb lists only in-frame clones, some missing. The sample lists approximately 250,000 clones; over 75% were seen once. Sequencing was carried out using peripheral blood. These receptors were obtained from a man aged 45-60 years with COVID-19, enrolled during active disease.

The chain uses TRBV2 and TRBJ1-2; the match to TRBD1 covers 10 bases. Germline CDR1 reads SNHLY; CDR2 reads FYNNEI. CDR3 length: 15 amino acids. V gave up 3 bases and J gave up 1 base; unmatched junction bases: 2. CDR3 in amino acids: CASSDRDRGNYGYTF. The CDR3 DNA reads as TGTGCCAGCAGTGATCGGGACAGGGGTAACTATGGCTACACCTTC.

The J gene is TRBJ1-2, the V gene TRBV9, with 8 bases matching TRBD1. With V trimmed by 4 bases and J by 8 bases, 16 bases remained unmatched. The CDR3 covers 16 residues. Germline assignment: CDR1 SGDLS and CDR2 YYNGEE. CDR3 region: CASSSISQGALKGYTF. Written as DNA, the CDR3 is TGTGCCAGCAGCTCAATCTCCCAGGGGGCTCTAAAAGGCTACACCTTC.

The V and J genes are TRBV27 and TRBJ1-5, with TRBD1 identical over 9 bases. Germline V gene sequence: CDR1 MNHEY, CDR2 SMNVEV (reference sequence). CDR3 size: 15 residues. With 4 bases clipped from V and 4 bases from J, the junction kept 5 bases outside the gene matches. The CDR3 DNA follows: TGTGCCAGCAGTTATACGGGACAGGGAAATCAGCCCCAGCATTTT. Protein sequence: CASSYTGQGNQPQHF.

This clone was seen once. DNA for the CDR3: TGCGCCAGCAGCCTCCAGGGGGCGGCTAATGAAAAACTGTTTTTT. It specifies CASSLQGAANEKLFF. The chain uses TRBV4-3 and TRBJ1-4; TRBD1 agrees at 8 bases. V dropped 4 bases and J dropped 3; count of bases not matched to a gene: 4. The germline V gene encodes CDR1 LGHNA and CDR2 YSLEER. The CDR3 has 15 residues.

This clone was detected only once. The J gene is TRBJ2-2, the V gene TRBV9; the match to TRBD1 covers 8 bases. This CDR3 contains 15 residues. In germline, CDR1 is SGDLS, CDR2 YYNGEE. Trimming at V came to 0 bases and at J to 5 bases, leaving 3 bases not matched to a gene. The CDR3 is CASSVVTGGTGELFF. The CDR3 bases are TGTGCCAGCAGCGTAGTCACAGGGGGTACCGGGGAGCTGTTTTTT.

V is TRBV18 and J is TRBJ2-1, with TRBD2 matching over 8 bases. The CDR3 sequence is 15 residues long. J lost 2 bases, V lost 3 bases, and 3 bases had no gene match. Germline loops: CDR1 KGHSH, CDR2 LQKENI. DNA of the CDR3: TGTGCCAGCTCACCCAACGGGGGGGCCTACAATGAGCAGTTCTTC. It encodes CASSPNGGAYNEQFF. Supplemented by reference TRBV18 and TRBJ2-1, the full variable domain reads NAGVMQNPRHLVRRRGQEARLRCSPMKGHSHVYWYRQLPEEGLKFMVYLQKENIIDESGMPKERFSAEFPKEGPSILRIQQVVRGDSAAYFCASSPNGGAYNEQFFGPGTRLTVL.

J is TRBJ1-6 and V is TRBV4-2, with no clear D. The germline V gene has CDR1 LGHNA and CDR2 YNFKEQ. V lost 1 base and J lost 4, with 8 bases in between. The CDR3 runs 15 residues. CDR3 coding DNA: TGTGCCAGCAGCCAAGTTGCGGGGTATAATTCACCCCTCCACTTT. Protein: CASSQVAGYNSPLHF.

The chain uses TRBV7-2 and TRBJ2-3; the D gene is possibly TRBD2 (5 bases). Germline assignment: CDR1 SGHTA and CDR2 FQGNSA. Trimming cost V 6 bases and J 8 bases, with 18 bases left between them. There are 14 residues in the CDR3. CDR3 nucleotide sequence: TGTGCCAGCAGACGGGGAGAACTACACAGTACGCAGTATTTT. Translating it yields CASRRGELHSTQYF.

Ten or more counts support this clone. The chain employs TRBV6-2 or TRBV6-3 and TRBJ1-5; TRBD1 is a possible D gene (6 bases). Germline V gene lookup returns CDR1 MNHEY and CDR2 SVGEGT. V was shortened by 2 bases and J by 0 bases, with 11 bases between the two germline ends. This CDR3 contains 16 residues. CDR3 coding DNA: TGTGCCAGCAGTTACGAGGGGGTGACTAGCAATCAGCCCCAGCATTTT. Translating it yields CASSYEGVTSNQPQHF.

The rearrangement uses TRBV30 and TRBJ1-1; unclear D gene. V was shortened by 0 bases and J by 0 bases, with 11 bases between the two germline ends. The germline CDR1 and CDR2 sequences are GTSNPN and SVGIG (reference sequence). CDR3 length equals 15 residues. The CDR3 loop reads CAWSVLNSLNTEAFF. The CDR3 bases are TGTGCCTGGAGTGTACTCAACAGCTTGAACACTGAAGCTTTCTTT.

The gene calls are TRBV6-5 and TRBJ2-1; the match to TRBD2 covers 7 bases. The CDR3 is 15 residues long. V lost 2 bases to trimming and J lost 5 bases; unmatched junction nucleotides: 6. Germline CDR1 and CDR2: MNHEY and SVGAGI. The CDR3 DNA reads TGTGCCAGCAGTTACCATAGCGGGCTAAACAATGAGCAGTTCTTC. It is translated as CASSYHSGLNNEQFF.

V usage is TRBV15 and J usage is TRBJ2-7; D gene ambiguous. CDR3 size: 13 residues. CDR1 and CDR2 from the germline V gene are LNHNV and YYDKDF (reference sequence). With 0 bases removed from V and 1 base from J, the gap between germline ends came to 4 bases. For the CDR3, the DNA is TGTGCCACCAGCAGAGATCTGTCCTACGAGCAGTACTTC. Protein sequence: CATSRDLSYEQYF.

J is TRBJ2-7 and V is TRBV30, with D possibly being TRBD1 (6 bases). Trimming left V 8 bases short and J 4 bases short, with 18 bases between. The CDR3 loop spans 13 amino acids. Germline CDR1 GTSNPN, CDR2 SVGIG (reference sequence). The CDR3 reads CAGRRWGTYEQYF. CDR3 nucleotides: TGTGCCGGACGCCGCTGGGGGACATACGAGCAGTACTTC. Combining the CDR3 with reference TRBV30 and TRBJ2-7 gives the whole variable domain SQTIHQWPATLVQPVGSPLSLECTVEGTSNPNLYWYRQAAGRGLQLLFYSVGIGQISSEVPQNLSASRPQDRQFILSSKKLLLSDSGFYLCAGRRWGTYEQYFGPGTRLTVT.